Here is one T cell receptor (beta chain) with its context. This sample was included in a study of blood T cell repertoires in COVID-19. As for the study in general: COVID-19 samples, acute and convalescent, were from the United States, Italy and Spain. Sample material is recorded as cDNA or gDNA derived from T cells, B-cell-depleted T cells, or PBMCs.

Original processing notes: Estimates of nucleated cell counts were drawn from the amplification of reference gene primers. The table came from immunoSEQ multiplex PCR; TCRdb's copy has only in-frame clones and leaves some out. V, J and clone size derive from that table, while D and trimming were established from the DNA sequence. The data contain about 240,000 clones, about nine tenths of them seen just once; the ten biggest clones take up more than 6%. This CDR3 is built from 15 residues. CDR1 and CDR2 from the germline V gene are LGHDT and YNNKEL (reference sequence). After removal of 3 bases from V and 6 bases from J, the junction contained 5 bases not matched to a gene.

This rearrangement joins TRBV3-1 (or the pseudogene TRBV3-2) to TRBJ1-4; 9 bases align to TRBD1. The sequenced sample was peripheral blood. The receptor's source is a man aged 55 to 70 who had recovered from COVID-19. CDR3 loop: CASSHSQGAHEKLFF. In DNA form, the CDR3 reads TGTGCCAGCAGCCACTCACAGGGGGCGCATGAAAAACTGTTTTTT.